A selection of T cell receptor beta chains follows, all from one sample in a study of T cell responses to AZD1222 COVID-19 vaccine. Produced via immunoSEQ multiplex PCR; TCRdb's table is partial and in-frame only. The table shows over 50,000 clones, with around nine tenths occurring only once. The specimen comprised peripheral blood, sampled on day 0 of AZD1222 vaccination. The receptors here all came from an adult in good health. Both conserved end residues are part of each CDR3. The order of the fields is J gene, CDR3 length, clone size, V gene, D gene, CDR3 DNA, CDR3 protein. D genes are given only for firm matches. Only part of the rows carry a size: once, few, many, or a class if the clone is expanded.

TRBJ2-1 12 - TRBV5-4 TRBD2 TGTGCCGCAGGGCTAGCGGGAGTTGAGCAGTTCTTC CAAGLAGVEQFF
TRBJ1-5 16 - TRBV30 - TGTGCCTGGAGTTTCAAGGGGTGGGGGGTTGATCAGCCCCAGCATTTT CAWSFKGWGVDQPQHF
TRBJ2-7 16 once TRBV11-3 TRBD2 TGTGCCAGCAGTCCAACTAGCGGGAGTAGGTCCTACGAGCAGTACTTC CASSPTSGSRSYEQYF
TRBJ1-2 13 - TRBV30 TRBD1 TGTGCCTGGAGTGTAGGTCAGGGGGATGGCTACACCTTC CAWSVGQGDGYTF
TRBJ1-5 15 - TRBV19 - TGTGCCAGTAGTATAGGAACAGGGCAGAATCAGCCCCAGCATTTT CASSIGTGQNQPQHF
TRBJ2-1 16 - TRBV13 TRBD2 TGTGCCAGCAGCTTAGGAGGCACTAGCGGGAGTCGTACGCAGTTCTTC CASSLGGTSGSRTQFF
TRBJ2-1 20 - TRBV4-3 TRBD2 TGCGCCAGCAGCCAGGAACCGGGACTAGCGGGAGTCTCCCCTTACAATGAGCAGTTCTTC CASSQEPGLAGVSPYNEQFF
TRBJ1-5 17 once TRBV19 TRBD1 TGTGCCAGTAGTTCCTGGGCGGACAGGGGAAGCAATCAGCCCCAGCATTTT CASSSWADRGSNQPQHF
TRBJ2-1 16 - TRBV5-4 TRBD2 TGTGCCAGCAGCGGGGGGACTAGCGGGAGAAACAATGAGCAGTTCTTC CASSGGTSGRNNEQFF
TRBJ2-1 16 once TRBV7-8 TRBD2 TGTGCCAGCAGCTCCCCCTTACTAGCGGGAGATGCTGAGCAGTTCTTC CASSSPLLAGDAEQFF
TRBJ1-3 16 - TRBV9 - TGTGCCAGCAGCGTAGCGGGGGGCTTCCGAGAAAACACCATATATTTT CASSVAGGFRENTIYF
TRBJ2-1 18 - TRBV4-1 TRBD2 TGCGCCAGCAGCCGAAGTGGGGGGGAAACTAGCGGGAGAAATGAGCAGTTCTTC CASSRSGGETSGRNEQFF
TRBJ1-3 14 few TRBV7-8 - TGTGCCAGCAGCTTAGCTCAGGGTGGAAACACCATATATTTT CASSLAQGGNTIYF
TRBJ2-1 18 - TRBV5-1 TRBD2 TGCGCCAGCAGCTTGGGGACTAGCGGGAGAGGGTCCTACAATGAGCAGTTCTTC CASSLGTSGRGSYNEQFF
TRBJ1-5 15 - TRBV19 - TGTGCCAGTAGGACGGCGGGAGGCGGCAATCAGCCCCAGCATTTT CASRTAGGGNQPQHF
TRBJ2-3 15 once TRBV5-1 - TGCGCCAGCAGCTTGGCGGACCCGAGGGGAGATACGCAGTATTTT CASSLADPRGDTQYF
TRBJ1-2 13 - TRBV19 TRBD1 TGTGCCAGTACGGAGACAGGGGCTTATGGCTACACCTTC CASTETGAYGYTF
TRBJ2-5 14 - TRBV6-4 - TGTGCCAGCAGTTCTACAGCGGACTCGGGGACCCAGTACTTC CASSSTADSGTQYF
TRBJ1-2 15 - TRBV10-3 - TGTGCCATCAGTGGCGACGGACTGCCGAACTATGGCTACACCTTC CAISGDGLPNYGYTF
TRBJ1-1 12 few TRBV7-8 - TGTGCCAGCAGCCCATATAACACTGAAGCTTTCTTT CASSPYNTEAFF
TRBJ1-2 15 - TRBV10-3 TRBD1 TGTGCCACCAGATCCGGACAGGGTAGTAACTATGGCTACACCTTC CATRSGQGSNYGYTF
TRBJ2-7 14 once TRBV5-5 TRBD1 TGTGCCAGCAGCCGGCAGGGGGCCTCCTACGAGCAGTACTTC CASSRQGASYEQYF
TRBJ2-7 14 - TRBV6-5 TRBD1 TGTGCCAGCTCTATCGGACAGGGTGTGTACGAGCAGTACTTC CASSIGQGVYEQYF
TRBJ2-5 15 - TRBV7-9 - TGTGCCAGCAGCTTAGGGGCAGGGATCCAAGAGACCCAGTACTTC CASSLGAGIQETQYF
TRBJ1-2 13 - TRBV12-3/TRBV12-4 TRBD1 TGTGCCAGCAGTACAGGGGCGAACTATGGCTACACCTTC CASSTGANYGYTF
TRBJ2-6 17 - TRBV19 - TGTACCAGTAGCCCGCGGGACTTTGGCACCGGGGCCAACGTCCTGACTTTC CTSSPRDFGTGANVLTF
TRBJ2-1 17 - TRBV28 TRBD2 TGTGCCAGCAGTTCCCCCCGGGGGACTAGTTTGGGTAATGAGCAGTTCTTC CASSSPRGTSLGNEQFF
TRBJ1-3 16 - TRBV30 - TGTGCCTGGAGTACCCTCACGGGGGTCTCTGGAAACACCATATATTTT CAWSTLTGVSGNTIYF
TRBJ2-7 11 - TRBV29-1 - TGCAGCGTCCACGCAGGTTACGAGCAGTACTTC CSVHAGYEQYF
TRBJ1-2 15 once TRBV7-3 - TGTGCCAGCAGCGAAGCTCCGGGGGCGCCCTCTGGCTACACCTTC CASSEAPGAPSGYTF
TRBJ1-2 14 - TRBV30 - TGTGCCTGGAGCTGGGACCAAAGGAACTATGGCTACACCTTC CAWSWDQRNYGYTF
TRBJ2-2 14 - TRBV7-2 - TGTGCCAGCAGCTTCTCGTTTTCCACCGGGGAGCTGTTTTTT CASSFSFSTGELFF
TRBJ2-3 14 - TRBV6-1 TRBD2 TGTGCCAGCAGTGAGGCGGGAGGGGTAGATACGCAGTATTTT CASSEAGGVDTQYF
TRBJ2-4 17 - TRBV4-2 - TGTGCCAGCAGCCAAGACCCTAGAAGTGGGACCAAAAACATTCAGTACTTC CASSQDPRSGTKNIQYF
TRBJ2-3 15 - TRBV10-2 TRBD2 TGCGCCAGCAGGGAGGGTAGCGGGAACACAGATACGCAGTATTTT CASREGSGNTDTQYF
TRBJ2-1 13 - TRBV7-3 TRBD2 TGTGCCAGCGGGACTAGCGGTTACAATGAGCAGTTCTTC CASGTSGYNEQFF
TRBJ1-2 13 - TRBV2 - TGTGCCAGCAGTTCCGAACTAAGAGGGGGCTACACCTTC CASSSELRGGYTF
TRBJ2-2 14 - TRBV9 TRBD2 TGTGCCAGCACCCGGAGCGGGAGCGGAGGGGAGCTGTTTTTT CASTRSGSGGELFF
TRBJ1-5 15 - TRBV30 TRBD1 TGTGCCTGGAGTACTGGGACAGGGTCGTCCCAGCCCCAGCATTTT CAWSTGTGSSQPQHF
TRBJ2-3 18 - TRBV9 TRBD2 TGTGCCAGCAGCCGACTAGCGGGGACACACTTTGGCCCAGATACGCAGTATTTT CASSRLAGTHFGPDTQYF
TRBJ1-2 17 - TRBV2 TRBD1 TGTGCCAGCAGTGACCTACAGGCCCGGACAGGCTGGTCGGGCTACACCTTC CASSDLQARTGWSGYTF
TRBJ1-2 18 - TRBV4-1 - TGCGCCAGCAGCCAATTGCTGGGGGTGAGGCGCCCGGGGGGCGGCTACACCTTC CASSQLLGVRRPGGGYTF
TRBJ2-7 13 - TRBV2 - TGTGCCAGCAGGACAGTTCCCTCCTACGAGCAGTACTTC CASRTVPSYEQYF
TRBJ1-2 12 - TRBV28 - TGTGCCAGCAGTTCGGGCCTCTATGGCTACACCTTC CASSSGLYGYTF
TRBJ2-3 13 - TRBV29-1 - TGCAGCGTACAGGGTTTGTCGACAGATACGCAGTATTTT CSVQGLSTDTQYF
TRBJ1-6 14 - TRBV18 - TGTGCCAGCTCATCGGACAGCCAAAATTCACCCCTCCACTTT CASSSDSQNSPLHF